The 11 T cell receptor beta chains in this list originate from one sample, sequenced in a study of Graves' ophthalmopathy and Graves' hyperthyroidism. As the template, RNA transcripts were used to amplify TCR beta CDR3 regions. In the first round, RT-PCR was carried out with HTBI primers, and a multiplex PCR formed the second round. TCRdb reanalysed the multiplex PCR reads using MiXCR and keeps one entry per CDR3 protein. The sample records around 660,000 distinct CDR3 sequences, over 40% being singletons. Sequenced material: peripheral blood. These receptor sequences come from an adult man with Graves' ophthalmopathy.

As concerns this clonotype: The junction does not match germline at one end; this may be a read error. This rearrangement joins TRBV6-5 to TRBJ1-6, with D possibly being TRBD1 (5 bases). CDR3 length: 18 amino acids. Looked up from germline, CDR1 is MNHEY and CDR2 is SVGAGI. Here the CDR3 DNA reads TGTGTCAGCAGTTACTCGAGGGGCCCGGTCTCCTATAATTCACCCCTCCACTTT. Amino acid sequence: CVSSYSRGPVSYNSPLHF.

The sample holds many counts of this clonotype. The rearrangement joins TRBV9 to TRBJ1-6; D is undetermined. From germline, CDR1 is SGDLS and CDR2 YYNGEE. This CDR3 region has 15 residues. V was cut by 0 bases and J by 6 bases, with 10 bases left in between. CDR3 bases: TGTGCCAGCAGCGTAGTAGGGTTCGGTAATTCACCCCTCCACTTT. Translating gives CASSVVGFGNSPLHF.

This clonotype has a count of ten or more. The CDR3 DNA reads as TGTGCCAGCAGCCCATCCCGCAACACCGGGGAGCTGTTTTTT. Its translation is CASSPSRNTGELFF. The V call is TRBV7-9, the J call TRBJ2-2; D not certain. There are 14 residues in the CDR3. With 5 bases removed from V and 2 bases from J, the gap between germline ends came to 9 bases. The germline V gene has CDR1 SEHNR and CDR2 FQNEAQ (reference sequence).

This clonotype was detected many times. The chain is built from TRBV6-2 or TRBV6-3 and TRBJ1-6; the D gene is possibly TRBD1 (5 bases). V was trimmed by 7 bases and J by 10 bases, leaving 14 bases between them. The length of the CDR3 is 13 residues. Germline-derived CDR1 and CDR2 are MNHEY and SVGEGT. The CDR3, as DNA: TGTGCCAGCACCGACGGGGGAAGCTCACCCCTCCACTTT. Translating it yields CASTDGGSSPLHF.

This clonotype was seen more than once but under ten times. CDR3 region: CASSLLAGESNQPQHF. CDR3 bases: TGTGCCAGCAGTCTACTGGCAGGGGAAAGCAATCAGCCCCAGCATTTT. The gene calls are TRBV7-2 and TRBJ1-5; D is perhaps TRBD1 (6 bases). CDR3 length equals 16 residues. Trimming pared 6 bases from V and 1 base from J, leaving 16 bases between. The germline V gene has CDR1 SGHTA and CDR2 FQGNSA. The full variable domain, its missing parts supplied by reference TRBV7-2 and TRBJ1-5, is GAGVSQSPSNKVTEKGKDVELRCDPISGHTALYWYRQSLGQGLEFLIYFQGNSAPDKSGLPSDRFSAERTGGSVSTLTIQRTQQEDSAVYLCASSLLAGESNQPQHFGDGTRLSIL.

The table lists this clonotype with many counts. V gene TRBV7-9 combines with J gene TRBJ1-1; no definite D call. The CDR3 consists of 13 residues. V dropped 7 bases and J dropped 2 bases, with 11 bases sitting between them. CDR1 SEHNR and CDR2 FQNEAQ come from the germline V gene (reference sequence). This CDR3 reads CASNSGVNTEAFF. The CDR3 DNA follows: TGTGCCAGCAACTCCGGGGTAAACACTGAAGCTTTCTTT.

This clonotype has more than one count but fewer than ten. The chain links TRBV12-3 or TRBV12-4 to TRBJ1-1; D is uncertain. The CDR3 contains 13 residues. V lost 3 bases and J lost 5, with 10 bases in between. The CDR3 loop is CASSFLKGTEAFF. In DNA form, the CDR3 reads TGTGCCAGCAGTTTCCTAAAAGGGACTGAAGCTTTCTTT.

Details on this clonotype: This clone may be a read error of a much larger clone one base away. The rearrangement links TRBV19 to TRBJ2-7; no definite D call. CDR1 LNHDA and CDR2 SQIVND come from the germline V gene (reference sequence). The CDR3 is 13 amino acids. The DNA for the CDR3 is TGTGCCAGTAGTATGGGAAGCTCCTACAAGCAGTACTTC. Its protein product is CASSMGSSYKQYF.

The J gene is TRBJ2-7, the V gene TRBV7-2, with 10 bases fitting TRBD2. Matching the DNA end better, TRBJ2-5 makes the J call doubtful. This CDR3 comprises 17 residues. CDR1 is SGHTA, CDR2 FQGNSA, per germline. In DNA form, the CDR3 reads TGTGCCAGCAGCCAGATGTTCCTAGCGGGAGTGGCAGAGACCCAGTACTTC. Its protein is CASSQMFLAGVAETQYF.

The chain uses TRBV29-1 and TRBJ1-4, with TRBD1 matching over 8 bases. This CDR3 is built from 11 residues. The germline V gene has CDR1 SQVTM and CDR2 ANQGSEA. The CDR3 reads CRPGQGEKLFF. The CDR3 bases are TGCAGACCCGGACAGGGTGAAAAACTGTTTTTT.

The J gene is TRBJ2-7, the V gene TRBV29-1; possibly TRBD1 for D (6 bases). This CDR3 region has 11 residues. CDR1 and CDR2 (germline): SQVTM, ANQGSEA. V shed 7 bases and J shed 4 bases, with 11 bases lying between them. The CDR3: CSAIQGYEQYF. The CDR3 bases are TGCAGCGCCATACAGGGTTACGAGCAGTACTTC.